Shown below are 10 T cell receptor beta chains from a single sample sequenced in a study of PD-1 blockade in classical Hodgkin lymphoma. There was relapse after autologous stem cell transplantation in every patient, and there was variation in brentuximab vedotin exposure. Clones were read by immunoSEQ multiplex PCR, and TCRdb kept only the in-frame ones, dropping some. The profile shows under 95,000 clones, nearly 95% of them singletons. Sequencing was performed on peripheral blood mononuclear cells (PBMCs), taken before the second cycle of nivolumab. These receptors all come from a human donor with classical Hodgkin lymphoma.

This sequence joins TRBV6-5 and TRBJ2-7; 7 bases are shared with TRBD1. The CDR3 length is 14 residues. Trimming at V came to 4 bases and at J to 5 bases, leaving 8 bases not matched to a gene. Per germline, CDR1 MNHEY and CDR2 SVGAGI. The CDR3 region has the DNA TGTGCCAGCAGTTCGAGACAGGGAAGGAACGAGCAGTACTTC. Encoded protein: CASSSRQGRNEQYF.

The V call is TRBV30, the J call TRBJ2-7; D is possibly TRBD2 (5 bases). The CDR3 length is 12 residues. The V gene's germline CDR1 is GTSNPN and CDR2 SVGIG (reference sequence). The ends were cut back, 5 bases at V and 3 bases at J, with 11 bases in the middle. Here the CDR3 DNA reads TGTGCCTGGTCAGCCCGGGACTACGAGCAGTACTTC. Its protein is CAWSARDYEQYF.

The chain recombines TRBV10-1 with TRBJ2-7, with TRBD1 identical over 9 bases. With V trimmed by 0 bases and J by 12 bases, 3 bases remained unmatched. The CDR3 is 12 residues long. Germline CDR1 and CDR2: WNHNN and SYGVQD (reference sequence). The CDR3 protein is CASSESGTGLYF. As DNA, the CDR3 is TGCGCCAGCAGTGAGTCCGGGACAGGGCTGTACTTC.

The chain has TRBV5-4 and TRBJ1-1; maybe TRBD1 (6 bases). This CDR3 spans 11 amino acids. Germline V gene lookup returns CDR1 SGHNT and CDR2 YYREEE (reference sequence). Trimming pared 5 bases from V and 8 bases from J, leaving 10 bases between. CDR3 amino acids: CASRATGEAFF. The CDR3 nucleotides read TGTGCCAGCAGGGCGACAGGAGAAGCTTTCTTT.

Here the CDR3 DNA reads TGCGCCAGCAGCTTGGCGGGAGGGCCGGGGGAGACCCAGTACTTC. Translation gives CASSLAGGPGETQYF. This rearrangement joins TRBV5-1 to TRBJ2-5, with 8 positions matching TRBD2. From germline, CDR1 is SGHRS and CDR2 YFSETQ. The CDR3 extends over 15 amino acids. Trimming cost V 0 bases and J 5 bases; bases outside gene matches: 6. Combining the CDR3 with reference TRBV5-1 and TRBJ2-5 gives the whole variable domain KAGVTQTPRYLIKTRGQQVTLSCSPISGHRSVSWYQQTPGQGLQFLFEYFSETQRNKGNFPGRFSGRQFSNSRSEMNVSTLELGDSALYLCASSLAGGPGETQYFGPGTRLLVL.

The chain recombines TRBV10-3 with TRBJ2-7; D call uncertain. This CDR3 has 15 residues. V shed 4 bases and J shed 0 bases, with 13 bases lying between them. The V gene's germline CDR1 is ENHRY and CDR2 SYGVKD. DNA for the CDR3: TGTGCCATCAGTGTCCGGGCAAAGTCCTCCTACGAGCAGTACTTC. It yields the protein CAISVRAKSSYEQYF.

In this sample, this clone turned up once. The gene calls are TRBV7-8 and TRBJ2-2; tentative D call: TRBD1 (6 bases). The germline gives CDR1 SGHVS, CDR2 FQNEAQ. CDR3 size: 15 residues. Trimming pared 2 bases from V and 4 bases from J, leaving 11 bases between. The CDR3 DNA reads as TGTGCCAGCAGCTTACCCCCAGGGGTCACCGGGGAGCTGTTTTTT. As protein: CASSLPPGVTGELFF.

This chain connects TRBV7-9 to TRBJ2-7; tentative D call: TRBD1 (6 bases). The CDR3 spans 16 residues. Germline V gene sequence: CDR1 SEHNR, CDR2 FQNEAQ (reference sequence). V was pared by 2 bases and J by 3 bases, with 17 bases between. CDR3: CASSLKDSQHHYEQYF. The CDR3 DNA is TGTGCCAGCAGCTTAAAGGACAGCCAACACCACTACGAGCAGTACTTC.

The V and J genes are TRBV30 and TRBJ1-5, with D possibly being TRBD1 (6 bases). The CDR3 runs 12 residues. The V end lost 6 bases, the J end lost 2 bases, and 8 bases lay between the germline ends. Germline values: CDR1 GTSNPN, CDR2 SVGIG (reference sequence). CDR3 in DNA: TGTGCCTGCCGACAGGGCAATCAGCCCCAGCATTTT. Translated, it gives CACRQGNQPQHF. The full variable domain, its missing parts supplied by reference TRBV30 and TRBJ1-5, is SQTIHQWPATLVQPVGSPLSLECTVEGTSNPNLYWYRQAAGRGLQLLFYSVGIGQISSEVPQNLSASRPQDRQFILSSKKLLLSDSGFYLCACRQGNQPQHFGDGTRLSIL.

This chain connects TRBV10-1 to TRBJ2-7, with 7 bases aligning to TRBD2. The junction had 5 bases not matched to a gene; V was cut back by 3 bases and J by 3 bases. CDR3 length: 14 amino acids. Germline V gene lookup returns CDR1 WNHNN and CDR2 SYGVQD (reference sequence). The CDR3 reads CASSDQRGNYEQYF. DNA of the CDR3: TGCGCCAGCAGTGATCAGCGGGGAAACTACGAGCAGTACTTC.